This TCR beta chain was recorded in a study of T-cell reconstitution after alpha-beta-depleted transplantation in children. Using unique molecular identifiers, the investigators prepared the TCRbeta library. TCRdb used MiXCR to reprocess the PCR reads, holding one entry per CDR3 protein. This sample has hundreds of thousands of distinct CDR3 sequences, with approximately 22% found just once. The study's findings and limits: Several patients had high TCRbeta diversity at day 60; it came from surviving recipient T cells and thymic progenitors. Newly generated T cells supplied most T-cell counts and diversity one year post-transplant.

This CDR3 spans 15 amino acids. Trimming cost V 2 bases and J 4 bases; bases outside gene matches: 7. Germline lookup yields CDR1 DFQATT and CDR2 SNEGSKA (reference sequence). Comment on this clonotype: Its antigen is as yet unknown.

This receptor was obtained from a boy younger than two who had a stem cell transplant for acute myeloid leukemia, so the T cells may come from the graft donor. This sample comprised PBMCs, mostly from graft donor cells, obtained 360 days after TCRalphabeta/CD19-depleted stem cell transplant. The chain recombines TRBV20-1 with TRBJ1-5, with TRBD1 matching 8 bases. The CDR3 sequence: CSARSLDRENQPQHF. The CDR3 DNA sequence: TGCAGTGCTAGATCCCTGGACAGGGAAAATCAGCCCCAGCATTTT.